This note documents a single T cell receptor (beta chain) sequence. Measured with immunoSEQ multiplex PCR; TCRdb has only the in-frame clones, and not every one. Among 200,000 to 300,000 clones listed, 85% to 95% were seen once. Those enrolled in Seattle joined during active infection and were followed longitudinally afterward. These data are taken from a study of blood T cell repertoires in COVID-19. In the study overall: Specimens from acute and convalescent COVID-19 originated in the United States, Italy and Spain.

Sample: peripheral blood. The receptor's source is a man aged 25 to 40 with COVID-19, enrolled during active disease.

CDR3: CSVEEAGGFYNEQFF. The CDR3 bases are TGCAGCGTTGAAGAGGCGGGGGGATTTTACAATGAGCAGTTCTTC. The chain combines TRBV29-1 with TRBJ2-1; 8 nucleotides match TRBD2. The germline CDR1 and CDR2 sequences are SQVTM and ANQGSEA. V lost 0 bases and J lost 4; bases outside the gene matches: 5. There are 15 residues in the CDR3.